The 12 T cell receptor beta chains given below trace back to one sample, sequenced in a study of radiation and T cells in renal cell carcinoma. Time point denoted: blood 2 weeks post-SBRT. Treatment given: 15 Gy SBRT to primary tumor, nephrectomy 4 weeks later. Clones were sequenced by immunoSEQ multiplex PCR, and TCRdb holds only the in-frame ones, with some missing. The repertoire holds 70,000 to 100,000 clones, with roughly 85% as singletons. This material consisted of blood, taken from a patient whose treatment included radiotherapy and nephrectomy. These receptors came from a woman in her 50s with renal cell carcinoma.

As to this clone: The junction does not match germline at one end; this may be a read error. The chain links TRBV6-6 to TRBJ2-7, with D hard to call. CDR3 length: 10 residues. Germline-derived CDR1 and CDR2 are MNHNY and SVGAGI (reference sequence). This CDR3 is CASARLDLTF. The DNA for the CDR3 is TGTGCCAGTGCCCGGCTAGATCTTACCTTC.

The chain links TRBV6-5 to TRBJ1-6; D ambiguous. Trimming cost V 4 bases and J 8 bases, with 15 bases left between them. The CDR3 has 15 residues. The germline gives CDR1 MNHEY, CDR2 SVGAGI. For the CDR3, the DNA is TGTGCCAGCAGTTTGGGAGGGAGCCGGGATTCACCCCTCCACTTT. Amino acid sequence: CASSLGGSRDSPLHF.

The chain uses TRBV7-8 and TRBJ1-2; D gene ambiguous. From germline, CDR1 is SGHVS and CDR2 FQNEAQ. V lost 0 bases and J lost 4, with 12 bases in between. The CDR3 extends over 15 amino acids. The CDR3 nucleotides are TGTGCCAGCAGCTTAGCGAGACACACTAGCTATGGCTACACCTTC. It encodes CASSLARHTSYGYTF.

V is TRBV9 and J is TRBJ1-4; 7 bases align to TRBD1. Unmatched junction bases numbered 8, after V lost 0 bases and J lost 6 bases. The CDR3 has 16 residues. Looked up from germline, CDR1 is SGDLS and CDR2 is YYNGEE. The CDR3: CASSVGIWTGDEKLFF. For the CDR3, the DNA is TGTGCCAGCAGCGTAGGAATTTGGACAGGAGATGAAAAACTGTTTTTT.

This clone has only a few counts. The chain joins TRBV18 to TRBJ1-1; 7 positions agree with TRBD1. CDR1 is KGHSH and CDR2 is LQKENI in the germline V gene. The length of the CDR3 is 16 residues. J lost 4 bases, V lost 5 bases, and 13 bases had no gene match. The CDR3 is CASSVGTGAGGTEAFF. The CDR3 nucleotides read TGTGCCAGCTCAGTTGGTACAGGGGCAGGAGGCACTGAAGCTTTCTTT.

This rearrangement joins TRBV5-1 to TRBJ1-1; 10 bases are shared with TRBD1. Germline V gene data show CDR1 as SGHRS and CDR2 as YFSETQ. The CDR3 covers 18 residues. V lost 0 bases to trimming and J lost 3 bases; unmatched junction nucleotides: 11. The CDR3 DNA follows: TGCGCCAGCAGCTTGGAGCCGACAGGGGGCTTTAAGGACACTGAAGCTTTCTTT. As protein: CASSLEPTGGFKDTEAFF.

This chain uses TRBV6-5 with TRBJ2-3; a weak D match, TRBD2 (6 bases). The germline V and J ends were trimmed by 2 bases and 6 bases, with 12 bases remaining between them. CDR3 size: 14 residues. Germline CDR1 reads MNHEY; CDR2 reads SVGAGI. For the CDR3, the DNA is TGTGCCAGCAGTTACACAAGGAGGGCTGATACGCAGTATTTT. Translating it yields CASSYTRRADTQYF.

J is TRBJ1-5 and V is TRBV21-1. TRBV21-1 is assigned pseudogene status. This CDR3 spans 15 amino acids. The CDR3 coding sequence is TGTGCCAACCTACCGGCGGGGCGGAGGATTCAGCCCCAGCATTTT. Its protein is CANLPAGRRIQPQHF.

V is TRBV27 and J is TRBJ2-7; the D gene is possibly TRBD2 (5 bases). The germline V gene encodes CDR1 MNHEY and CDR2 SMNVEV (reference sequence). Trimming stripped 0 bases from V and 3 bases from J, with 12 bases between. The CDR3 sequence is 15 residues long. The CDR3 region is CASSLSTGTNYEQYF. The CDR3 DNA reads TGTGCCAGCAGTTTATCAACGGGAACCAACTACGAGCAGTACTTC.

V is TRBV27 and J is TRBJ1-5; 9 nucleotides agree with TRBD1. The V segment lost 6 bases and the J segment 6 bases; nucleotides outside the gene matches: 6. Per germline, CDR1 MNHEY and CDR2 SMNVEV (reference sequence). This CDR3 has 14 residues. CDR3 nucleotide sequence: TGTGCCAGCAGGGGAGGACAGGGGAGTCAGCCCCAGCATTTT. Amino acids: CASRGGQGSQPQHF.

The chain links TRBV2 to TRBJ2-2; maybe TRBD2 (5 bases). The CDR3 runs 13 residues. V shed 6 bases and J shed 7 bases, with 12 bases lying between them. Per the germline V gene, CDR1 is SNHLY and CDR2 is FYNNEI. Here the CDR3 reads CASRKDSVGELFF. The CDR3 DNA follows: TGTGCCAGCAGAAAGGACTCGGTCGGGGAGCTGTTTTTT.

The chain has TRBV7-9 and TRBJ2-7; 10 nucleotides align to TRBD2. The CDR3 has 13 residues. The germline CDR1 and CDR2 sequences are SEHNR and FQNEAQ (reference sequence). The V gene end was trimmed by 5 bases and the J gene end by 3 bases; junction bases not matched to a gene: 1. As DNA, the CDR3 is TGTGCCAGCAGCCGGACTAGCGGCTACGAGCAGTACTTC. Its translation is CASSRTSGYEQYF.